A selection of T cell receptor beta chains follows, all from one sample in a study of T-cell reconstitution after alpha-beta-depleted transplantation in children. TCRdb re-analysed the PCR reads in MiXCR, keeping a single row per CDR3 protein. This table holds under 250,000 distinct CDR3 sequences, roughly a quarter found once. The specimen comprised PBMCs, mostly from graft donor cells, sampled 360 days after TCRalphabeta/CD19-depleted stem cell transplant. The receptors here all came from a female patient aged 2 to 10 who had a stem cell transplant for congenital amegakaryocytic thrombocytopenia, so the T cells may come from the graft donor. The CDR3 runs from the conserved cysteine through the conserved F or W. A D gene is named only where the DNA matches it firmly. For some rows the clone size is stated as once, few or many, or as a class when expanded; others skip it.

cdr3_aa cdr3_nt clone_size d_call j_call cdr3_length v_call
CSAWNKGSPGAGANVLTF TGCAGTGCATGGAACAAAGGAAGCCCGGGGGCTGGGGCCAACGTCCTGACTTTC NA NA TRBJ2-6 18 TRBV20-1
CATSQTRGGADTQYF TGTGCCACCAGCCAGACGAGGGGGGGGGCAGATACGCAGTATTTT NA NA TRBJ2-3 15 TRBV15
CASSPSVSQGPQHF TGTGCCAGCTCACCATCAGTGTCCCAAGGGCCCCAGCATTTT NA NA TRBJ1-5 14 TRBV18
CASGFGQETQYF TGTGCCAGCGGCTTTGGGCAAGAGACCCAGTACTTC NA NA TRBJ2-5 12 TRBV28
CASTSGGGYTDTQYF TGTGCCAGCACGAGCGGAGGCGGGTACACAGATACGCAGTATTTT few NA TRBJ2-3 15 TRBV28
CASSLGLTELDEQFF TGCGCCAGCAGCTTGGGTTTGACAGAGCTGGATGAGCAGTTCTTC NA NA TRBJ2-1 15 TRBV5-1
CASSFAEYHEQYF TGTGCCAGCAGTTTCGCGGAATACCACGAGCAGTACTTC NA NA TRBJ2-7 13 TRBV12-3/TRBV12-4
CSDGTSRGETQYF TGCAGCGATGGGACTAGCCGTGGGGAGACCCAGTACTTC NA TRBD2 TRBJ2-5 13 TRBV29-1
CASSLSGRAGELFF TGTGCCAGCAGCTTATCCGGGAGGGCCGGGGAGCTGTTTTTT few TRBD2 TRBJ2-2 14 TRBV7-3
CASSYRFQGNQPQHF TGTGCCAGCAGTTACAGGTTCCAGGGCAATCAGCCCCAGCATTTT few NA TRBJ1-5 15 TRBV6-2/TRBV6-3
CASKRQGNNQPQHF TGTGCCAGCAAAAGGCAGGGGAACAATCAGCCCCAGCATTTT few NA TRBJ1-5 14 TRBV2
CASSSPGHLVYSDEQYF TGTGCCAGCAGTTCTCCGGGACACCTAGTATACTCTGACGAGCAGTACTTC NA NA TRBJ2-7 17 TRBV2
CASSLSGAGAFF TGTGCCAGCAGTTTATCAGGGGCGGGAGCTTTCTTT NA NA TRBJ1-1 12 TRBV12-3/TRBV12-4
CASSLVGAACFF TGTGCCAGCAGCTTAGTTGGGGCCGCATGCTTCTTC NA NA TRBJ2-1 12 TRBV7-9
CASSQDRETYNSPLHF TGCGCCAGCAGTCAAGACAGGGAGACCTATAATTCACCCCTCCACTTT NA TRBD1 TRBJ1-6 16 TRBV23-1
CASSQRFGPSSRTDTQYF TGTGCCAGCAGCCAAAGGTTCGGCCCCTCGTCACGTACAGATACGCAGTATTTT many NA TRBJ2-3 18 TRBV3-1
CSARGLGLAYQETQYF TGCAGTGCCAGGGGGCTGGGACTAGCGTACCAAGAGACCCAGTACTTC NA TRBD2 TRBJ2-5 16 TRBV20-1
CATSDPKEGSGRADTQYF TGTGCCACCAGTGATCCTAAGGAGGGTAGCGGGAGGGCAGATACGCAGTATTTT few TRBD2 TRBJ2-3 18 TRBV24-1
CASGLTHNEQFF TGTGCTAGTGGACTCACCCACAATGAGCAGTTCTTC few NA TRBJ2-1 12 TRBV12-5
CASSLGRGGTNTGELFF TGTGCCAGCAGTTTAGGGAGGGGGGGTACGAACACCGGGGAGCTGTTTTTT NA NA TRBJ2-2 17 TRBV27
CTSSGNSGSGNEQFF TGTACCAGCAGCGGAAATAGCGGGAGCGGCAATGAGCAGTTCTTC NA TRBD2 TRBJ2-1 15 TRBV13
CASSWDREYSPLHF TGTGCCAGCAGTTGGGACAGGGAGTATTCACCCCTCCACTTT few TRBD1 TRBJ1-6 14 TRBV6-5
CASQSRTASTDTQYF TGTGCCAGCCAATCGAGGACGGCGAGCACAGATACGCAGTATTTT few NA TRBJ2-3 15 TRBV2
CASSLGSWDQQYF TGTGCCAGCAGTTTAGGGTCGTGGGACCAGCAGTATTTT many NA TRBJ2-3 13 TRBV12-3/TRBV12-4
CSAPSGRGSSYEQYF TGCAGTGCTCCTTCCGGTAGGGGTTCCTCCTACGAGCAGTACTTC NA NA TRBJ2-7 15 TRBV20-1
CASSAMGGIAGAQYF TGTGCCAGCTCGGCTATGGGGGGAATCGCGGGGGCCCAGTACTTC NA TRBD2 TRBJ2-5 15 TRBV7-2
CASSQDEFGQGAYNEQFF TGTGCCAGCAGCCAAGATGAATTTGGACAGGGGGCTTACAATGAGCAGTTCTTC NA TRBD1 TRBJ2-1 18 TRBV4-2
CASSLGRVSGNTIYF TGCGCCAGCAGCTTGGGCAGGGTCTCTGGAAACACCATATATTTT NA NA TRBJ1-3 15 TRBV5-1
CASSHGQGGTQYF TGTGCCAGCAGTCATGGACAGGGGGGGACCCAGTACTTC NA TRBD1 TRBJ2-5 13 TRBV12-3/TRBV12-4
CASSLLSEGSTDTQYF TGTGCCAGCAGTCTCCTATCAGAGGGTAGCACAGATACGCAGTATTTT few NA TRBJ2-3 16 TRBV6-1
CASSLRAGGNTGELFF TGCGCCAGCAGCCTCAGAGCGGGGGGGAACACCGGGGAGCTGTTTTTT few TRBD2 TRBJ2-2 16 TRBV4-1
CASSVPGLESYNEQFF TGTGCCAGCAGTGTGCCCGGACTAGAATCCTACAATGAGCAGTTCTTC few TRBD2 TRBJ2-1 16 TRBV28
CASSYQGANLGYTF TGTGCCAGCAGTTACCAGGGGGCGAATCTTGGCTACACCTTC many TRBD1 TRBJ1-2 14 TRBV6-5
CASSSGQHAEQYF TGTGCCAGCAGCTCGGGACAGCACGCCGAGCAGTACTTC few TRBD1 TRBJ2-7 13 TRBV7-8
CATSRDSSKKAYEQYF TGTGCCACCAGCAGAGATTCATCGAAAAAGGCCTACGAGCAGTACTTC NA NA TRBJ2-7 16 TRBV15
CASSLGPWDANTEAFF TGTGCCAGCAGCTTAGGTCCTTGGGACGCGAACACTGAAGCTTTCTTT many NA TRBJ1-1 16 TRBV7-3
CASSGRDLTSGRDRTDTQYF TGTGCCAGCAGCGGGCGGGACCTCACTAGCGGGAGGGATCGGACAGATACGCAGTATTTT NA TRBD2 TRBJ2-3 20 TRBV9
CAISLRGGNTIYF TGTGCCATCAGTCTCAGGGGAGGAAACACCATATATTTT NA NA TRBJ1-3 13 TRBV10-3
CSAVDRFGNTIYF TGCAGTGCCGTCGACCGTTTTGGAAACACCATATATTTT NA NA TRBJ1-3 13 TRBV20-1
CASSTITQETQYF TGTGCCAGCAGCACAATAACCCAAGAGACCCAGTACTTC few NA TRBJ2-5 13 TRBV6-1
CASSKREVEQFF TGTGCCAGCAGCAAGCGGGAGGTTGAGCAGTTCTTC many TRBD2 TRBJ2-1 12 TRBV9
CASSILRSGANVLTF TGTGCCAGCAGCATTCTCCGTAGTGGGGCCAACGTCCTGACTTTC NA NA TRBJ2-6 15 TRBV7-9
CASSPGRRGGSAQYF TGTGCCAGCTCACCTGGAAGGCGAGGGGGCAGCGCGCAGTATTTT NA TRBD1 TRBJ2-3 15 TRBV18
CASSPGLGGREYF TGTGCCAGCAGCCCTGGACTGGGGGGACGGGAGTACTTC NA NA TRBJ2-7 13 TRBV7-9
CASSFLAGGTGELFF TGTGCCAGCAGTTTCTTGGCGGGAGGCACCGGGGAGCTGTTTTTT many TRBD2 TRBJ2-2 15 TRBV12-3/TRBV12-4
CASSYSLPGPGNTIYF TGTGCCAGCAGTTACTCGTTACCAGGGCCTGGAAACACCATATATTTT NA NA TRBJ1-3 16 TRBV6-5
CASSPTSTDTQYF TGTGCCAGCAGCCCTACTAGCACAGATACGCAGTATTTT NA NA TRBJ2-3 13 TRBV14
CSARVGSSYEQYF TGCAGTGCTAGAGTTGGGAGCTCCTACGAGCAGTACTTC NA NA TRBJ2-7 13 TRBV20-1
CASSYPGLADPQGETQYF TGTGCCAGCAGTTACCCGGGACTAGCGGACCCCCAAGGGGAGACCCAGTACTTC NA TRBD2 TRBJ2-5 18 TRBV6-5
CASSLSSPGELFF TGTGCCAGCAGCCTATCTAGTCCCGGGGAGCTGTTTTTT few NA TRBJ2-2 13 TRBV9
CASSRTGTIAKNIQYF TGTGCCAGCAGCCGGACAGGGACGATAGCCAAAAACATTCAGTACTTC NA TRBD1 TRBJ2-4 16 TRBV28
CASSERDATQYF TGTGCCAGCAGTGAAAGGGACGCTACGCAGTATTTT NA NA TRBJ2-3 12 TRBV2
CASSLKRDTQYF TGTGCCAGCAGTTTGAAGCGGGATACGCAGTATTTT NA NA TRBJ2-3 12 TRBV28
CSVERGNEQYF TGCAGCGTTGAAAGGGGGAACGAGCAGTACTTC NA NA TRBJ2-7 11 TRBV29-1